This T cell receptor (beta chain) originates from a study of blood T cell repertoires in COVID-19. Study details: From T cells, B-cell-depleted T cells, or PBMCs came the material, which was cDNA or gDNA.

This clone was picked up one time. Germline CDR1 is MGHRA and CDR2 is YSYEKL. The length of the CDR3 is 17 residues. Losses at the gene ends were 0 bases for V and 2 bases for J; bases not matched to a gene: 8. In the original processing: The assay estimated nucleated cells by amplifying reference gene primers. The repertoire was sequenced with immunoSEQ multiplex PCR; TCRdb's copy has only in-frame clones and lacks some. Clone size and V and J calls were adopted from that table, with D and trimming inferred from the DNA. Among just over 35,000 clones listed, roughly 77% were seen once. This TCR was sampled from a human donor in a cohort sampled during active or convalescent COVID-19. The donor label of this sample is uncertain. Sequencing was carried out using peripheral blood. The gene calls are TRBV4-1 and TRBJ2-7; 9 nucleotides agree with TRBD1. For the CDR3, the DNA is TGCGCCAGCAGCCAAGACTATAGGACAGGGGTTACCTACGAGCAGTACTTC. Translation: CASSQDYRTGVTYEQYF.